The 13 T cell receptor beta chains listed next were all sequenced from one sample in a study of cytomegalovirus exposure and HLA in healthy donors. 13 Jbeta primers and 60 Vbeta primers were used for the PCR. Clones were read by immunoSEQ multiplex PCR, and TCRdb kept only the in-frame ones, dropping some. The profile covers approximately 73,000 clones, with 63% appearing a single time and over 5.5% taken by the ten largest. Sequences were obtained from PBMCs. These receptors were taken from a man aged 30 to 45 in good health and CMV-seropositive.

The genes are TRBV18 and TRBJ2-1; 10 positions match TRBD2. This CDR3 contains 16 residues. Germline V gene data show CDR1 as KGHSH and CDR2 as LQKENI. V dropped 3 bases and J dropped 8; count of bases not matched to a gene: 10. The CDR3 spells CASSPTSSGRFDEQFF. DNA of the CDR3: TGTGCCAGCTCACCGACTTCTAGCGGGAGATTCGATGAGCAGTTCTTC.

V gene TRBV11-2 combines with J gene TRBJ2-7; TRBD1 matches 8 bases. Germline V gene lookup returns CDR1 SGHAT and CDR2 FQNNGV. V trimming: 9 bases; J trimming: 0 bases; junction bases outside the gene matches: 7. The CDR3 consists of 14 residues. CDR3 in DNA: TGTGCCAGTCTCCGGGACAGGCGCTCCTACGAGCAGTACTTC. Translated, it gives CASLRDRRSYEQYF.

The V and J genes are TRBV6-5 and TRBJ1-2; D possibly corresponds to TRBD1 (5 bases). The CDR3 extends over 14 amino acids. The germline gives CDR1 MNHEY, CDR2 SVGAGI. Trimming stripped 5 bases from V and 6 bases from J, with 16 bases between. The CDR3: CASSQSGLEHGYTF. The CDR3 DNA is TGTGCCAGCAGTCAATCGGGACTGGAACATGGCTACACCTTC.

This clone showed up just a few times. J is TRBJ1-3 and V is TRBV9, with TRBD1 identical over 8 bases. There are 18 residues in the CDR3. V trimming: 4 bases; J trimming: 0 bases; junction bases outside the gene matches: 12. Germline values: CDR1 SGDLS, CDR2 YYNGEE. The CDR3 sequence is CASSFKTGAYGSGNTIYF. The CDR3 DNA reads TGTGCCAGCAGCTTCAAGACAGGGGCGTACGGCTCTGGAAACACCATATATTTT.

The chain carries TRBV14 and TRBJ2-7, with D possibly being TRBD1 (5 bases). Trimming cost V 0 bases and J 5 bases, with 14 bases left between them. CDR3 length: 15 amino acids. CDR1 and CDR2 from the germline V gene are SGHDN and FVKESK. As DNA, the CDR3 is TGTGCCAGCAGCCAAGATTGGGGCAGGCTCCACGAGCAGTACTTC. It codes for CASSQDWGRLHEQYF.

V usage is TRBV6-5 and J usage is TRBJ1-1; TRBD1 matches 7 bases. Germline V CDR1 and CDR2: MNHEY, SVGAGI. The CDR3 totals 14 residues. V lost 5 bases and J lost 1; bases outside the gene matches: 4. The CDR3 spells CASSRTGANTEAFF. The CDR3 coding sequence is TGTGCCAGCAGTCGGACAGGAGCGAACACTGAAGCTTTCTTT.

The rearrangement joins TRBV29-1 to TRBJ2-2; D perhaps matches TRBD1 (6 bases). V lost 8 bases and J lost 6, with 19 bases in between. The germline V gene encodes CDR1 SQVTM and CDR2 ANQGSEA. The CDR3 sequence is 14 residues long. CDR3 sequence: CSTAVTSGAGELFF. In nucleotides, the CDR3 is TGCAGCACCGCTGTGACCTCAGGGGCCGGGGAGCTGTTTTTT.

The chain is built from TRBV19 and TRBJ2-5, with D possibly matching TRBD1 (6 bases). Trimming took 9 bases from V and 2 from J, leaving 13 bases between them. Germline V lookup: CDR1 LNHDA, CDR2 SQIVND (reference sequence). This CDR3 spans 13 amino acids. The CDR3 sequence is CASQRGKQETQYF. The CDR3 DNA is TGTGCCAGCCAAAGGGGGAAACAAGAGACCCAGTACTTC.

The rearrangement joins TRBV21-1 to TRBJ1-1. TRBV21-1 is recorded as a pseudogene. CDR3 length: 13 residues. The DNA of the CDR3 is TGTGCCAGCAACCCACCGAGGAACACTGAAGCTTTCTTT. It yields the protein CASNPPRNTEAFF.

This clone was observed a few times. Other DNA sequences of this sample code for an identical CDR3. V is TRBV5-1 and J is TRBJ2-2; the D is unclear. V was pared by 0 bases and J by 3 bases, with 6 bases between. This CDR3 has 14 amino acids. In germline, CDR1 is SGHRS, CDR2 YFSETQ. The CDR3 spells CASSLALDTGELFF. For the CDR3, the DNA is TGCGCCAGCAGCTTGGCTCTAGACACCGGGGAGCTGTTTTTT.

This sequence joins TRBV28 and TRBJ2-7; the D gene is possibly TRBD1 (6 bases). The CDR3 extends over 13 amino acids. CDR1 and CDR2 from the germline V gene are MDHEN and SYDVKM. V dropped 5 bases and J dropped 3 bases, with 11 bases sitting between them. CDR3 amino acids: CASSATGFYEQYF. The CDR3 DNA reads TGTGCCAGCAGTGCTACAGGGTTCTACGAGCAGTACTTC.

The V call is TRBV5-1, the J call TRBJ2-7; the match to TRBD2 covers 7 bases. Germline V gives CDR1 SGHRS, CDR2 YFSETQ. J lost 0 bases, V lost 6 bases, and 3 bases had no gene match. The CDR3 covers 13 residues. CDR3 amino acids: CASTGGTSYEQYF. CDR3 DNA sequence: TGCGCCAGCACCGGGGGGACCTCCTACGAGCAGTACTTC.

This clone is a singleton in its sample. This sequence joins TRBV27 and TRBJ2-3; no clear D gene. Germline CDR1 is MNHEY and CDR2 is SMNVEV (reference sequence). V was trimmed by 7 bases and J by 6 bases, leaving 20 bases between them. CDR3 length: 15 residues. The CDR3 DNA reads TGTGCCAGCATTCCCTCGACCCGACTCGGGGATACGCAGTATTTT. It encodes CASIPSTRLGDTQYF.